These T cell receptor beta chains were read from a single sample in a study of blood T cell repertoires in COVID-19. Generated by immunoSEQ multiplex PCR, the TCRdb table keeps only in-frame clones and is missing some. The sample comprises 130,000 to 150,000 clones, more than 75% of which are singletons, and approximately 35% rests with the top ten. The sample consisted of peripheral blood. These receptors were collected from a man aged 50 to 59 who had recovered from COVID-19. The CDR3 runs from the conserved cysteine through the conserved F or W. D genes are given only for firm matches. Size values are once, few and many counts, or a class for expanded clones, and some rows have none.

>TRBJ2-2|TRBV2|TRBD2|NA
TGTGCCAGTAGCGTAGGGGTAGCGGGGGGCTCGCCCACCGGGGAGCTGTTTTTT
CASSVGVAGGSPTGELFF
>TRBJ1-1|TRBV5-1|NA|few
TGCGCCAGCAGCCGAACACCCCAGAACACTGAAGCTTTCTTT
CASSRTPQNTEAFF
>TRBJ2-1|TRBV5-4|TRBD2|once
TGTGCCAGCAGCCCACGGACTAGCGGGGGGTCCTACAATGAGCAGTTCTTC
CASSPRTSGGSYNEQFF
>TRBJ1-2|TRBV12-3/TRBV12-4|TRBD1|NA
TGTGCCAGCAGCAATCAACAGGGGAATGGCTACACCTTC
CASSNQQGNGYTF
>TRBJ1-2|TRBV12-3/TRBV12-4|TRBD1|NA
TGTGCCAGCAGTTACAGGGGCTATGGCTACACCTTC
CASSYRGYGYTF
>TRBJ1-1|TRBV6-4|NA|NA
TGTGCCAGTCGTGTGGGGGGGGCAAGTGATGAAGCTTTCTTT
CASRVGGASDEAFF
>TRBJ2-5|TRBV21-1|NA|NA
TGTGCCAGCAGCAAAGAACCGGTGGCAGGGCAAGAGACCCAGTACTTC
CASSKEPVAGQETQYF
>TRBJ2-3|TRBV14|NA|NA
TGTGCCAGCAGCCAAGAGACTCCTAGCACAGATACGCAGTATTTT
CASSQETPSTDTQYF
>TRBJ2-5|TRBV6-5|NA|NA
TGTGCCAGCACATCGGGGGCGGGGGCGAGAGAGACCCAGTACTTC
CASTSGAGARETQYF
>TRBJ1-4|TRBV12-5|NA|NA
TGTGCTAGTGGTTTTGGCCAGGGGATAGGTGAAAAACTGTTTTTT
CASGFGQGIGEKLFF
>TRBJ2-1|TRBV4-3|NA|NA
TGCGCCAGCAGCCAAGATCTTGGCGGGGGCCCGCTCAATGAGCAGTTCTTC
CASSQDLGGGPLNEQFF
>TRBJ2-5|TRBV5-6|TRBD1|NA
TGTGCCAGCAGCGGGACAGGGCGACCGCAAGAGACCCAGTACTTC
CASSGTGRPQETQYF
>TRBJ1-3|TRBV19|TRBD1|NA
TGTGCCAGTAGTATAGTCGGGACAGCCTCTGGAAACACCATATATTTT
CASSIVGTASGNTIYF
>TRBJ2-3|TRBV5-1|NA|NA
TGCGCCAGCAGCTTGGGACAGACTTCCACAGATACGCAGTATTTT
CASSLGQTSTDTQYF
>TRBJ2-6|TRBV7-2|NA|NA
TGTGCCAGCAGCTTAGACAGCTCTGGGGCCAACGTCCTGACTTTC
CASSLDSSGANVLTF
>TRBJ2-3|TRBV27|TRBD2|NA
TGTGCCAGCAGTTTATCGGGGGGGTACGGTACGCAGTATTTT
CASSLSGGYGTQYF
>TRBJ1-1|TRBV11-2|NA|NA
TGTGCCAGCAGCCCTACAGGGATGAACACTGAAGCTTTCTTT
CASSPTGMNTEAFF
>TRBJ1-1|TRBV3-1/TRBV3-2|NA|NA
TGTGCCAGCAGCCAAGATCAATGGCGATTGGACAGCGAGAACACTGAAGCTTTCTTT
CASSQDQWRLDSENTEAFF
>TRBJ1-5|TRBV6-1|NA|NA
TGTGCCAGCAGTGAAACTCTACGGGACTTTAGTGGGAGCAATCAGCCCCAGCATTTT
CASSETLRDFSGSNQPQHF
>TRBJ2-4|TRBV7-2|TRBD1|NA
TGTGCCAGCAGCCCCTTTTTAGGACAGGGTAACATTCAGTACTTC
CASSPFLGQGNIQYF
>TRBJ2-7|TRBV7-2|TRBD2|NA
TGTGCCAGCAGCCCTAGCGGGGGAACCTACGAGCAGTACTTC
CASSPSGGTYEQYF
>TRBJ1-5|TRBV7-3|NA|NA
TGTGCCAGCAGCTTGGACAGAAATCAGCCCCAGCATTTT
CASSLDRNQPQHF
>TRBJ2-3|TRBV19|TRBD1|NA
TGTGCCAGTAGACCGAGAGGGACAGGGGGGTACACAGATACGCAGTATTTT
CASRPRGTGGYTDTQYF
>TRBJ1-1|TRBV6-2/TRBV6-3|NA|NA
TGTGCCAGCAGTTACTCCTCCCCAGGGCGAATGAACACTGAAGCTTTCTTT
CASSYSSPGRMNTEAFF
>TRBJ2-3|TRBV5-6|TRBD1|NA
TGTGCCAGCAGCTTGGGACAGGGGATGAATACGCAGTATTTT
CASSLGQGMNTQYF
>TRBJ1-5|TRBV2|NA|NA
TGTGCCAGCAGACGGGTGAGCAATCAGCCCCAGCATTTT
CASRRVSNQPQHF
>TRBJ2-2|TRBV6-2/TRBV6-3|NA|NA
TGTGCCAGCAGTTACGTCGGGAACCTATTAACCGGGGAGCTGTTTTTT
CASSYVGNLLTGELFF
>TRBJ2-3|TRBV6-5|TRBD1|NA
TGTGCCAGCAGTTATACCGGGACAGGCCGTAGTACGCAGTATTTT
CASSYTGTGRSTQYF
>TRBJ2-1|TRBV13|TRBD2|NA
TGTGCCAGCAGCTTAGGATTAGCGGGGGGGCAAAATGAGCAGTTCTTC
CASSLGLAGGQNEQFF
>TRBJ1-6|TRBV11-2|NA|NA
TGTGCCAGCAGCTTCGAGAGCTCCTATAATTCACCCCTCCACTTT
CASSFESSYNSPLHF
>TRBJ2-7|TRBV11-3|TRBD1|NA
TGTGCCAGCAGAACGAGCGGGACAGGGGACGAGCAGTACTTC
CASRTSGTGDEQYF
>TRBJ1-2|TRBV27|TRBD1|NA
TGTGCCAGCAGTTATGACAGGGAAGGGTATGGCTACACCTTC
CASSYDREGYGYTF
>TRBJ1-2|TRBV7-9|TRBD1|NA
TGTGCCAGCAGCTTAGCGCAGGGGGACAGCTACTATGGCTACACCTTC
CASSLAQGDSYYGYTF
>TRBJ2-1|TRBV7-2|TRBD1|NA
TGTGCCAGCAGCTTAGGACAGGGGGGTATATTCGAGCAGTTCTTC
CASSLGQGGIFEQFF
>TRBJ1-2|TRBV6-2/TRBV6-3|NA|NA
TGTGCCAGCAGTGGATCTTCAGGTAGAAGGACTATCAAAGGAGGATATGGCTACACCTTC
CASSGSSGRRTIKGGYGYTF
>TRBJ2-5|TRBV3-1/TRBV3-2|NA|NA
TGTGCCAGCAGCCGAAGAGGAAGGAGAGAGACCCAGTACTTC
CASSRRGRRETQYF
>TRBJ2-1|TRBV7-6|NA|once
TGTGCCAGCAGCTTAGCGCTTGGCACCAGCTCCTACAATGAGCAGTTCTTC
CASSLALGTSSYNEQFF
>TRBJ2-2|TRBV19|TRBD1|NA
TGTGCCAGTAGTCCCGGGACAGCTAACACCGGGGAGCTGTTTTTT
CASSPGTANTGELFF
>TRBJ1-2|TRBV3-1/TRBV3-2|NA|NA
TGTGCCAGCAGCCCCTCTCGGCGGGCGAGTGGCTACACCTTC
CASSPSRRASGYTF
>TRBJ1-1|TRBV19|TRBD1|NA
TGTGCCAGCCGACAGGGGGCGGACACTGAAGCTTTCTTT
CASRQGADTEAFF
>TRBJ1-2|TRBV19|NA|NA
TGTGCCAGTAGTGCCGGGGAGGCAGGGACCTACTATGGCTACACCTTC
CASSAGEAGTYYGYTF
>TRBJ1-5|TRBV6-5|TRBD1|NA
TGTGCCAGCTTACTGACAGGGGGCAATCAGCCCCAGCATTTT
CASLLTGGNQPQHF